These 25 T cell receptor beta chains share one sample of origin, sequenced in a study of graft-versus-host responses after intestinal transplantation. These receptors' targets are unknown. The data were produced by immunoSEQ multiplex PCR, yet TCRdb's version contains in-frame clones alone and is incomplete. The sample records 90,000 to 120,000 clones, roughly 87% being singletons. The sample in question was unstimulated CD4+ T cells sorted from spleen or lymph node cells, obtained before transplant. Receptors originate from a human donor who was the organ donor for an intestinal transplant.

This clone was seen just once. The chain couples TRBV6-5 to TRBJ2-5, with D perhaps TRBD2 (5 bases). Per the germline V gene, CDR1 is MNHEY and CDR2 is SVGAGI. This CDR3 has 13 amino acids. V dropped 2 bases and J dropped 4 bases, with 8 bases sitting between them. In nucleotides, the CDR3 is TGTGCCAGCAGTTACCGTCGGGGAGAGACCCAGTACTTC. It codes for CASSYRRGETQYF.

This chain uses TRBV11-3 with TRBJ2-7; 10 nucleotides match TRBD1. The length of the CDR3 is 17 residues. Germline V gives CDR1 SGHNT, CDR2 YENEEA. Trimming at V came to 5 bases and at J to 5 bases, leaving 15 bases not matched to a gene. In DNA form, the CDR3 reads TGTGCCAGCAGCCCTCAAGGGACAGGGGTTTCGGGACACGAGCAGTACTTC. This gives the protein CASSPQGTGVSGHEQYF.

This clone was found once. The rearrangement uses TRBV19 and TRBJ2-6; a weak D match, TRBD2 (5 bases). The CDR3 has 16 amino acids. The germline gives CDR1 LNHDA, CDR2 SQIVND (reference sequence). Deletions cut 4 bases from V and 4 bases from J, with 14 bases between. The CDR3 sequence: CASSTLRGKGANVLTF. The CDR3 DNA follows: TGTGCCAGTAGTACCCTTCGAGGGAAGGGGGCCAACGTCCTGACTTTC. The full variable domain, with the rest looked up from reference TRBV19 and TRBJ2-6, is DGGITQSPKYLFRKEGQNVTLSCEQNLNHDAMYWYRQDPGQGLRLIYYSQIVNDFQKGDIAEGYSVSREKKESFPLTVTSAQKNPTAFYLCASSTLRGKGANVLTFGAGSRLTVL.

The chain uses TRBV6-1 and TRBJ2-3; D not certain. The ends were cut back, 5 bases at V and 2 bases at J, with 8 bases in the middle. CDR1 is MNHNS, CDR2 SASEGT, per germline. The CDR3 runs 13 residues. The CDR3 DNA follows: TGTGCCAGCAGTCCCCTTTACACAGATACGCAGTATTTT. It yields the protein CASSPLYTDTQYF.

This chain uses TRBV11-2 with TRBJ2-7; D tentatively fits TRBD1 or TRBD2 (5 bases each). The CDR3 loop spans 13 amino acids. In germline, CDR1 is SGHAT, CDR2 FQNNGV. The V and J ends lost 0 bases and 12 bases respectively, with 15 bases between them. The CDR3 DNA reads TGTGCCAGCAGCTTAGAGGGGGTCAGGCGCCCGTACTTC. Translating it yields CASSLEGVRRPYF.

Here the CDR3 reads CASSLKRGLETQYF. The DNA of the CDR3 is TGTGCCAGCAGCCTAAAAAGGGGCCTGGAGACCCAGTACTTC. The V call is TRBV6-5, the J call TRBJ2-5; maybe TRBD1 (5 bases). V was shortened by 6 bases and J by 5 bases, with 16 bases between the two germline ends. This CDR3 is built from 14 residues. Germline V lookup: CDR1 MNHEY, CDR2 SVGAGI.

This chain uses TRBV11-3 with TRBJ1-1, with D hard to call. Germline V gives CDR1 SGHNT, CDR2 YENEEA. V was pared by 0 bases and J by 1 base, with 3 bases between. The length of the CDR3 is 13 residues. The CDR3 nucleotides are TGTGCCAGCAGCTTAGAAGAGAACACTGAAGCTTTCTTT. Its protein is CASSLEENTEAFF.

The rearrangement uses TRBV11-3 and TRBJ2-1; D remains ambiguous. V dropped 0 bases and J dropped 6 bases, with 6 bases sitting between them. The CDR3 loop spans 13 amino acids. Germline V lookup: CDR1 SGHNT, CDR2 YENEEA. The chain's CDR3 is CASSLEWINEQFF. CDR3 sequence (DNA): TGTGCCAGCAGCTTAGAGTGGATCAATGAGCAGTTCTTC.

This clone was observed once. CDR3: CASSLTSGSSGANVLTF. The CDR3 coding sequence is TGCGCCAGCAGCTTGACTAGCGGGAGCTCTGGGGCCAACGTCCTGACTTTC. The chain joins TRBV5-1 to TRBJ2-6, with 11 bases matching TRBD2. Germline V gives CDR1 SGHRS, CDR2 YFSETQ. V lost 1 base and J lost 0; bases outside the gene matches: 0. This CDR3 spans 17 amino acids.

CDR3 region: CASSLQPARVYEQYF. The CDR3, as DNA: TGTGCCAGCAGCTTACAGCCGGCGAGGGTCTACGAGCAGTACTTC. The J gene is TRBJ2-7, the V gene TRBV11-2; D possibly corresponds to TRBD2 (5 bases). The CDR3 totals 15 residues. Germline lookup yields CDR1 SGHAT and CDR2 FQNNGV. V lost 2 bases to trimming and J lost 3 bases, with 14 bases between them.

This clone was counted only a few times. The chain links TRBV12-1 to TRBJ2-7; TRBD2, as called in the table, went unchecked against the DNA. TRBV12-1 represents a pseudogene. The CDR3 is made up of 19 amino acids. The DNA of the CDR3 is TGTGCCAGCAGCCCGCTGGGGGGTCGCGCGGGGAGCGTTGGCTACGAGCAGTACTTC. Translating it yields CASSPLGGRAGSVGYEQYF.

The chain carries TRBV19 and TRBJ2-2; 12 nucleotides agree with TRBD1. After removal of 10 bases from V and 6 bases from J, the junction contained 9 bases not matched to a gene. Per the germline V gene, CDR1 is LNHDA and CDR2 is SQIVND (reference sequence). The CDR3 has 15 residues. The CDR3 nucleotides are TGTGCCACCGAAACCGGGACAGGGGGCCCCGGGGAGCTGTTTTTT. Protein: CATETGTGGPGELFF.

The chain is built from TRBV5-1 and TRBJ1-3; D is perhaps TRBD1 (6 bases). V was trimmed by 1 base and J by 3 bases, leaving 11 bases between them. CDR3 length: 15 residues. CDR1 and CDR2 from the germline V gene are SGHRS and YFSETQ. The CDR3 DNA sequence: TGCGCCAGCAGCTTGAGGCGAGGGGGTGGAAACACCATATATTTT. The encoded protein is CASSLRRGGGNTIYF.

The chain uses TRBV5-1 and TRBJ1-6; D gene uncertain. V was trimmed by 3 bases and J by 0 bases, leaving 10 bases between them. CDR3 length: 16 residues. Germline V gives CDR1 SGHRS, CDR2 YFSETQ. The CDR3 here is CASSSGFSSYNSPLHF. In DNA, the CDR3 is TGCGCCAGCAGCTCGGGTTTTAGCTCCTATAATTCACCCCTCCACTTT.

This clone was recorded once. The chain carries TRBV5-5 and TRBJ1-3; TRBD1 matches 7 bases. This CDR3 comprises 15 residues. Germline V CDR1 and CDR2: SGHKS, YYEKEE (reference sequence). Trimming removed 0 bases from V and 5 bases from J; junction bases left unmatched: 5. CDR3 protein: CASSLDGTARNTIYF. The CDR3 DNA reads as TGTGCCAGCAGCTTGGACGGGACAGCTAGAAACACCATATATTTT.

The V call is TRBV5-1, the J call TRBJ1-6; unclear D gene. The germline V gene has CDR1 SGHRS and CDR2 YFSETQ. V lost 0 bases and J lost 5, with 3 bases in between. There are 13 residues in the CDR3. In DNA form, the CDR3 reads TGCGCCAGCAGCTTGGCCGATAATTCACCCCTCCACTTT. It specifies CASSLADNSPLHF.

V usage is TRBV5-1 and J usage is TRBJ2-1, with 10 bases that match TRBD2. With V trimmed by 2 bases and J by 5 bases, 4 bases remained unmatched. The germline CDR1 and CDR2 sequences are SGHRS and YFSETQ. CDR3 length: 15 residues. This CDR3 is CASSFSLAGNNEQFF. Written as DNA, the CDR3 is TGCGCCAGCAGCTTTTCACTAGCGGGAAACAATGAGCAGTTCTTC.

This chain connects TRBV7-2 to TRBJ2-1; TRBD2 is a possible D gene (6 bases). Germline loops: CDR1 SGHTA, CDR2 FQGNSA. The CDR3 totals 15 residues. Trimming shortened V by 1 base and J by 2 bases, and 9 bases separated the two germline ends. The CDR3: CASSLVPGAYNEQFF. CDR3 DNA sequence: TGTGCCAGCAGCTTAGTCCCGGGAGCCTACAATGAGCAGTTCTTC.

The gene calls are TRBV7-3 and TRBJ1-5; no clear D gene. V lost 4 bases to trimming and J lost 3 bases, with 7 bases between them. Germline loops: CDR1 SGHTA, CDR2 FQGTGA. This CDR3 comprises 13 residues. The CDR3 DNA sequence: TGTGCCAGCAGCTCAACAAACAATCAGCCCCAGCATTTT. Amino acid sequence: CASSSTNNQPQHF.

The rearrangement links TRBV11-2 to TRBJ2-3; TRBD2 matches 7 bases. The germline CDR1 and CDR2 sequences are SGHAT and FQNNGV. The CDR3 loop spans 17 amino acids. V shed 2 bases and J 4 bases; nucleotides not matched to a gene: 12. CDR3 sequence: CASSLLGGSKRADTQYF. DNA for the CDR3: TGTGCCAGCAGCTTACTAGGCGGGAGCAAGAGAGCAGATACGCAGTATTTT.

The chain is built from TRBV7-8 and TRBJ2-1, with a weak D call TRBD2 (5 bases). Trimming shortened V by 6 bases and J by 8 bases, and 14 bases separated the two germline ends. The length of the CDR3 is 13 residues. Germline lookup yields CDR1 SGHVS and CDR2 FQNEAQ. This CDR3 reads CASSSPSQDEQFF. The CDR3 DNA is TGTGCCAGCAGTTCCCCTAGCCAGGATGAGCAGTTCTTC.

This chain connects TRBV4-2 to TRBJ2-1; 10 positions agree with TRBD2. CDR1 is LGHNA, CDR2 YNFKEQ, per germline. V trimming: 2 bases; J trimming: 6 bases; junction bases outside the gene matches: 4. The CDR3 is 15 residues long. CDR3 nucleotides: TGTGCCAGCAGCCAACTTACTAGCGGGATCAATGAGCAGTTCTTC. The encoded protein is CASSQLTSGINEQFF.

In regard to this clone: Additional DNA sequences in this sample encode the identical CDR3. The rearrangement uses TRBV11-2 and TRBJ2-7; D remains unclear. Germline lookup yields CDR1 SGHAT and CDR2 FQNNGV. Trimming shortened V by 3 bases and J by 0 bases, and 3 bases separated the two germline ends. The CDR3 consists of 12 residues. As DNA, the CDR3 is TGTGCCAGCAGCTTGGACTCCTACGAGCAGTACTTC. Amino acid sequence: CASSLDSYEQYF.

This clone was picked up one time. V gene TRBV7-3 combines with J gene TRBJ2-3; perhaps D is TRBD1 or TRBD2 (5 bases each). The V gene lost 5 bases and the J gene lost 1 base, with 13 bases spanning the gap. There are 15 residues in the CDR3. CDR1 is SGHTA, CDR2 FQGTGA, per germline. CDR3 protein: CASSTKLGGTDTQYF. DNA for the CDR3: TGTGCCAGCAGCACTAAATTGGGGGGCACAGATACGCAGTATTTT.

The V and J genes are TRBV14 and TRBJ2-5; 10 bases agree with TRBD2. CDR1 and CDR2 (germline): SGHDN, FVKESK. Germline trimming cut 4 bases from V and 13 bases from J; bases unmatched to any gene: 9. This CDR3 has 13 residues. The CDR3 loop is CASSPRTSGTTYF. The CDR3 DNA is TGTGCCAGCAGCCCAAGGACTAGCGGCACTACGTACTTC.